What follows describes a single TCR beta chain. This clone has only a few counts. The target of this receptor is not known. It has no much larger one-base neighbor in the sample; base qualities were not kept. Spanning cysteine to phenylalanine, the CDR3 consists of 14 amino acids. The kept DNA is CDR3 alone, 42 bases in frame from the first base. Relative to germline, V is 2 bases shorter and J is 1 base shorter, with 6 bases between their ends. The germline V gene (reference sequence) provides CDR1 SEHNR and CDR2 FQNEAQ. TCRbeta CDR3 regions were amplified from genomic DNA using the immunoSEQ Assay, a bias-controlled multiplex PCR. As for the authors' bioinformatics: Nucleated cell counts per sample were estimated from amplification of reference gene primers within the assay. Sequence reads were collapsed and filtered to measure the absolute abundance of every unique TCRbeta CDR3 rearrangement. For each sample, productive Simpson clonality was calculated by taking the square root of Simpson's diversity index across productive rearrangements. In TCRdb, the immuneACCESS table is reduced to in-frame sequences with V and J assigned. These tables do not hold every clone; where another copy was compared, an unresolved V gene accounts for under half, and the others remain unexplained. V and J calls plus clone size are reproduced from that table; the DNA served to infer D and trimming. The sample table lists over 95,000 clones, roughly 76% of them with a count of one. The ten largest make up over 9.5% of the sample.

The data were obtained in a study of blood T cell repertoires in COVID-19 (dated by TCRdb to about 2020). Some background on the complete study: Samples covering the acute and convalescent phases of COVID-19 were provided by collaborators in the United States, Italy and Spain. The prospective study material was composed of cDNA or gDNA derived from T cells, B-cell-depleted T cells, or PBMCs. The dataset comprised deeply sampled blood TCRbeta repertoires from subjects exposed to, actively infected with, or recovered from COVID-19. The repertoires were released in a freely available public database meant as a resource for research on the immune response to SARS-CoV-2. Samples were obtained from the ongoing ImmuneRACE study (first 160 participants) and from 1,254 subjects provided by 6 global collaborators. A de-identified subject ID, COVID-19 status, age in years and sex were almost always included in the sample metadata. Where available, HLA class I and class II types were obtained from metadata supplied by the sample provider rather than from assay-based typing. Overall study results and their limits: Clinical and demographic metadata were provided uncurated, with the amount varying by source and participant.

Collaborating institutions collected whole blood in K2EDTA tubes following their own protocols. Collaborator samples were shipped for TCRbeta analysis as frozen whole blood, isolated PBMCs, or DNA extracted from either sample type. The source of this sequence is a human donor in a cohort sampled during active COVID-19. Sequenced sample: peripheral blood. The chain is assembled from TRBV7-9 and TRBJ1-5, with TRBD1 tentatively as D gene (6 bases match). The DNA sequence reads TGTGCCAGCAGCTTACAGGGGAGCAATCAGCCCCAGCATTTT. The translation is CASSLQGSNQPQHF.